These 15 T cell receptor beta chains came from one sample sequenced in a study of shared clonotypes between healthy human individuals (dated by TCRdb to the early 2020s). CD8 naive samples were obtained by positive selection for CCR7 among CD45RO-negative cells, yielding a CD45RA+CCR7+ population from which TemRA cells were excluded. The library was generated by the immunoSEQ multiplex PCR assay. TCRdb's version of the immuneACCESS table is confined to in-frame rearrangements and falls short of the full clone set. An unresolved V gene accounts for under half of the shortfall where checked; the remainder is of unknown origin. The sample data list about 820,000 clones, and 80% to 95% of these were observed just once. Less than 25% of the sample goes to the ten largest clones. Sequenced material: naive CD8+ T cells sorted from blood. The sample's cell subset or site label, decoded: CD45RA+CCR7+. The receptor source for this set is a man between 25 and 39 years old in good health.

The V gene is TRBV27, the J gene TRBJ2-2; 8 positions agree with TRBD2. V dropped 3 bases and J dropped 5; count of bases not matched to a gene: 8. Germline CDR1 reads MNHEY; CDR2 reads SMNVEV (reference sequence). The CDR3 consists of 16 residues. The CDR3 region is CASSFTAGVETGELFF. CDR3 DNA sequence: TGTGCCAGCAGTTTTACAGCGGGAGTGGAGACCGGGGAGCTGTTTTTT.

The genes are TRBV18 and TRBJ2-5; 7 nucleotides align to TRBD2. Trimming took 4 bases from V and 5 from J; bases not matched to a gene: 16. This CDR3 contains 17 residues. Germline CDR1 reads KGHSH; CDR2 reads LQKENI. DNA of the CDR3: TGTGCCAGCTCACGAGAAAGCGGGACTGCTATCGGCGAGACCCAGTACTTC. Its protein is CASSRESGTAIGETQYF.

CDR3 residues: CASRHVWAEEQFF. The CDR3 DNA sequence: TGTGCCAGCAGACACGTCTGGGCGGAAGAGCAGTTCTTC. The rearrangement links TRBV7-9 to TRBJ2-1; D remains ambiguous. Trimming took off 6 bases at V and 10 bases at J, with 16 bases between the two ends. Germline V lookup: CDR1 SEHNR, CDR2 FQNEAQ (reference sequence). The CDR3 is made up of 13 amino acids.

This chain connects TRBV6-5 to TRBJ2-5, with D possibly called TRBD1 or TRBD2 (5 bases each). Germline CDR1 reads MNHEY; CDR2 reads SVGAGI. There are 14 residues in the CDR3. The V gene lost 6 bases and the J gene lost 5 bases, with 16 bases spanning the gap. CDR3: CASRRLGVGETQYF. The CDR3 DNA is TGTGCCAGCAGGCGACTGGGGGTAGGGGAGACCCAGTACTTC.

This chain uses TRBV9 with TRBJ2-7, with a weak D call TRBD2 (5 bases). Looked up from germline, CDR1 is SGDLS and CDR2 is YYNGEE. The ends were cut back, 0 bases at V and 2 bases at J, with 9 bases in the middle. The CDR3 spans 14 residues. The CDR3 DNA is TGTGCCAGCAGCGTAGGGGAGATCCCCTACGAGCAGTACTTC. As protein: CASSVGEIPYEQYF.

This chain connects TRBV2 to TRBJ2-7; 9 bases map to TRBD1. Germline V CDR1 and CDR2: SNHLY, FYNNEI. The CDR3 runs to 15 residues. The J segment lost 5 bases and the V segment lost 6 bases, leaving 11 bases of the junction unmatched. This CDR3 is CASSVRGTGYDEQYF. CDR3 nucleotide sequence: TGTGCCAGCAGCGTTCGCGGGACAGGGTACGACGAGCAGTACTTC.

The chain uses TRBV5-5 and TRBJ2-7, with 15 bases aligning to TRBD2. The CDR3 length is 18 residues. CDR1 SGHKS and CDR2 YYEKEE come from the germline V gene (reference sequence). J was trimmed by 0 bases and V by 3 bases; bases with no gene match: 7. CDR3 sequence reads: CASSWVGLAGGSSYEQYF. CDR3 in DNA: TGTGCCAGCAGCTGGGTGGGACTAGCGGGAGGAAGCTCCTACGAGCAGTACTTC.

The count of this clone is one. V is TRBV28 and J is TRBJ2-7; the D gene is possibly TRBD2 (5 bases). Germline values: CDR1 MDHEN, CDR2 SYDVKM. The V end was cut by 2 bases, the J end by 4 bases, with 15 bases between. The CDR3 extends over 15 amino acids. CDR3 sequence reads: CASSLALGEGYEQYF. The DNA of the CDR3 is TGTGCCAGCAGTTTAGCCCTGGGAGAAGGGTACGAGCAGTACTTC.

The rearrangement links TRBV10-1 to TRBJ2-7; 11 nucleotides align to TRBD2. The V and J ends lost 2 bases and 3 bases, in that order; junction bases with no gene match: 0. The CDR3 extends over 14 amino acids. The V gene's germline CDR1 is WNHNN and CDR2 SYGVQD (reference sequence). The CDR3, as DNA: TGCGCCAGCAGTGAGGGGACTAGCGGCTACGAGCAGTACTTC. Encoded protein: CASSEGTSGYEQYF.

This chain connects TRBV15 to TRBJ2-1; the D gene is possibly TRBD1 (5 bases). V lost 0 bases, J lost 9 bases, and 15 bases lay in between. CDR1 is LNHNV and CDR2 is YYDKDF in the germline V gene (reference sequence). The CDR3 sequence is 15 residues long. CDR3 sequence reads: CATSRDGAPPGEQFF. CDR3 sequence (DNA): TGTGCCACCAGCAGAGATGGGGCCCCCCCAGGTGAGCAGTTCTTC. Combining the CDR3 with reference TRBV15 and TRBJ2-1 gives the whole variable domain DAMVIQNPRYQVTQFGKPVTLSCSQTLNHNVMYWYQQKSSQAPKLLFHYYDKDFNNEADTPDNFQSRRPNTSFCFLDIRSPGLGDTAMYLCATSRDGAPPGEQFFGPGTRLTVL.

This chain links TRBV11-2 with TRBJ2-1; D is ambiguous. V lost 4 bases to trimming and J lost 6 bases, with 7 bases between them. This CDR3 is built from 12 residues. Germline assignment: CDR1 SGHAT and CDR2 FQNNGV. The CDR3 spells CASSSFGNEQFF. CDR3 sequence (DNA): TGTGCCAGCAGCTCGTTTGGCAATGAGCAGTTCTTC.

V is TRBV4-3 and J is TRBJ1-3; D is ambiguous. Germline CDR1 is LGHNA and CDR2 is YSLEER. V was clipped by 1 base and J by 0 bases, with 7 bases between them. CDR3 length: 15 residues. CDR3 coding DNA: TGCGCCAGCAGCCAAGTCGGGGTCTCTGGAAACACCATATATTTT. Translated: CASSQVGVSGNTIYF.

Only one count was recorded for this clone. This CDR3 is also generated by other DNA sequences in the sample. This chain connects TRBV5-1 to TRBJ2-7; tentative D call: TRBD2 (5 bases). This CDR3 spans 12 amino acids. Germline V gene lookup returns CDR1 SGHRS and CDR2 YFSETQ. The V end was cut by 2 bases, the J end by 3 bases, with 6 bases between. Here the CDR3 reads CASSLDYYEQYF. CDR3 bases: TGCGCCAGCAGCTTAGACTACTACGAGCAGTACTTC. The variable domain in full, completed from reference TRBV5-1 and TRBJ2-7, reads KAGVTQTPRYLIKTRGQQVTLSCSPISGHRSVSWYQQTPGQGLQFLFEYFSETQRNKGNFPGRFSGRQFSNSRSEMNVSTLELGDSALYLCASSLDYYEQYFGPGTRLTVT.

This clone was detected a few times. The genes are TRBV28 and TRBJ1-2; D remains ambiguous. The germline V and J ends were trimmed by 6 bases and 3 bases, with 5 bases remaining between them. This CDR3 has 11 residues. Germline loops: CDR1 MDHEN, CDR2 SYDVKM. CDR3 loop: CASSSYYGYTF. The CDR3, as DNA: TGTGCCAGCAGCAGCTACTATGGCTACACCTTC.

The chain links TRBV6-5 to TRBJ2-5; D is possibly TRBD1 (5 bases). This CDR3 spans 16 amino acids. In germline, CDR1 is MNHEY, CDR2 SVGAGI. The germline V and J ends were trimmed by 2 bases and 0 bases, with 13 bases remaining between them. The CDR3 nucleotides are TGTGCCAGCAGTTACGGGTCGACAGCCAACCAAGAGACCCAGTACTTC. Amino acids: CASSYGSTANQETQYF.